What follows are 22 T cell receptor beta chains derived from one specimen sequenced in a study of T cells after yellow fever vaccination. TCRdb processed the 5' RACE reads anew with MiXCR; each CDR3 protein has one entry. The sample shows hundreds of thousands of distinct CDR3 sequences, approximately 4% of them seen only once. Source: PBMCs, taken 5 days after the yellow fever booster vaccination. The receptors originated from a man younger than 35 who received the YFV17D yellow fever vaccine.

This clonotype showed up just a few times. The chain recombines TRBV4-1 with TRBJ2-3; D uncertain. Germline V gene lookup returns CDR1 MGHRA and CDR2 YSYEKL. The CDR3 is made up of 14 amino acids. Trimming stripped 3 bases from V and 0 bases from J, with 7 bases between. The DNA for the CDR3 is TGCGCCAGCAGCCAGGTTACTAGCACAGATACGCAGTATTTT. Translated: CASSQVTSTDTQYF.

This clonotype was picked up many times. V gene TRBV5-1 combines with J gene TRBJ2-2, with a possible D match to TRBD1 (6 bases). Trimming removed 1 base at V and 1 base at J, with 17 bases between. Per germline, CDR1 SGHRS and CDR2 YFSETQ. The CDR3 consists of 18 residues. Here the CDR3 reads CASSLNPGQMKNTGELFF. The DNA for the CDR3 is TGCGCCAGCAGCTTGAATCCTGGACAGATGAAGAACACCGGGGAGCTGTTTTTT.

This clonotype was seen many times. The V and J genes are TRBV29-1 and TRBJ1-1, with a weak D call TRBD1 (5 bases). This CDR3 contains 13 residues. V was clipped by 1 base and J by 2 bases, with 8 bases between them. Germline CDR1 and CDR2: SQVTM and ANQGSEA. The CDR3 nucleotides read TGCAGCGTTGAAGGGCAGGGCAACACTGAAGCTTTCTTT. This encodes CSVEGQGNTEAFF.

This clonotype was picked up many times. This chain connects TRBV9 to TRBJ2-5; no firm D call. The germline gives CDR1 SGDLS, CDR2 YYNGEE. Trimming pared 0 bases from V and 2 bases from J, leaving 5 bases between. This CDR3 is 13 amino acids long. DNA for the CDR3: TGTGCCAGCAGCGTAGCGGCTCAAGAGACCCAGTACTTC. Encoded protein: CASSVAAQETQYF.

Many counts were recorded for this clonotype. This chain uses TRBV28 with TRBJ1-6; D ambiguous. The CDR3 is 14 amino acids. The germline V gene has CDR1 MDHEN and CDR2 SYDVKM. V gave up 7 bases and J gave up 10 bases, with 17 bases separating them. CDR3 sequence reads: CASIRASMYSPLHF. The CDR3 region has the DNA TGTGCCAGCATCCGCGCGTCTATGTACTCACCCCTCCACTTT.

This clonotype has a handful of counts. V usage is TRBV20-1 and J usage is TRBJ1-6, with a tentative D call TRBD1 (5 bases). The length of the CDR3 is 17 residues. CDR1 DFQATT and CDR2 SNEGSKA come from the germline V gene (reference sequence). With 6 bases removed from V and 1 base from J, the gap between germline ends came to 19 bases. CDR3 protein: CSALVLARVSYNSPLHF. In DNA, the CDR3 is TGCAGTGCGCTGGTACTAGCCAGGGTTTCCTATAATTCACCCCTCCACTTT.

The chain carries TRBV14 and TRBJ2-3; TRBD2 matches at 12 bases. After removal of 4 bases from V and 2 bases from J, the junction contained 16 bases not matched to a gene. This CDR3 is built from 20 residues. Germline values: CDR1 SGHDN, CDR2 FVKESK. The CDR3 DNA reads as TGTGCCAGCAGCCCCAAACGCCTTGGACTAGCGGGGCCGTTCACAGATACGCAGTATTTT. Protein: CASSPKRLGLAGPFTDTQYF.

The chain has TRBV6-5 and TRBJ1-1, with D perhaps matching TRBD1 (6 bases). This CDR3 is built from 14 residues. Germline V CDR1 and CDR2: MNHEY, SVGAGI. Between the trimmed V and J ends, which lost 2 bases and 5 bases, there was a span of 12 bases. CDR3 in DNA: TGTGCCAGCAGTTACAAACAGGGAGGGACTGAAGCTTTCTTT. Translation gives CASSYKQGGTEAFF.

This clonotype was observed a handful of times. The chain carries TRBV18 and TRBJ2-1, with D maybe TRBD1 (5 bases). This CDR3 is built from 13 residues. Germline V gives CDR1 KGHSH, CDR2 LQKENI. With 3 bases removed from V and 5 bases from J, the gap between germline ends came to 8 bases. CDR3 sequence (DNA): TGTGCCAGCTCACCGGTACAGGACAATGAGCAGTTCTTC. Its translation is CASSPVQDNEQFF.

V gene TRBV29-1 combines with J gene TRBJ1-2; 8 nucleotides align to TRBD1. The germline CDR1 and CDR2 sequences are SQVTM and ANQGSEA. With V trimmed by 1 base and J by 7 bases, 14 bases remained unmatched. This CDR3 contains 16 residues. The CDR3 here is CSVEATSQGASGGYTF. The CDR3 DNA follows: TGCAGCGTTGAAGCCACATCGCAGGGGGCATCAGGTGGCTACACCTTC.

This clonotype was picked up a small number of times. This chain uses TRBV5-1 with TRBJ2-3; 8 bases fit TRBD1. This CDR3 region has 15 residues. Per germline, CDR1 SGHRS and CDR2 YFSETQ. Trimming removed 4 bases from V and 4 bases from J; junction bases left unmatched: 8. The CDR3 DNA is TGCGCCAGCAGCCAACGACAGGGGATTCCAGATACGCAGTATTTT. It is translated as CASSQRQGIPDTQYF.

The chain combines TRBV28 with TRBJ2-7; no firm D call. Trimming stripped 3 bases from V and 5 bases from J, with 8 bases between. This CDR3 is 12 amino acids long. Germline loops: CDR1 MDHEN, CDR2 SYDVKM. The CDR3 is CASSFVGNEQYF. The CDR3 nucleotides are TGTGCCAGCAGTTTCGTGGGCAACGAGCAGTACTTC.

There are a few counts of this clonotype. The chain has TRBV18 and TRBJ1-5; D remains ambiguous. Germline V gene data show CDR1 as KGHSH and CDR2 as LQKENI. Trimming cost V 1 base and J 1 base, with 8 bases left between them. There are 15 residues in the CDR3. The CDR3 sequence: CASSPLGYSNQPQHF. DNA of the CDR3: TGTGCCAGCTCACCACTAGGGTACAGCAATCAGCCCCAGCATTTT.

V is TRBV20-1 and J is TRBJ2-1; D is undetermined. The germline V and J ends were trimmed by 2 bases and 5 bases, with 16 bases remaining between them. The CDR3 runs to 15 residues. CDR1 is DFQATT, CDR2 SNEGSKA, per germline (reference sequence). The CDR3 nucleotides read TGCAGTGCTAGACTAATCGGACGGATCGACAATGAGCAGTTCTTC. It encodes CSARLIGRIDNEQFF.

This clonotype was counted ten times or more. V is TRBV25-1 and J is TRBJ2-3, with D hard to call. V shed 3 bases and J shed 3 bases, with 10 bases lying between them. CDR1 and CDR2 (germline): MGHDK, SYGVNS. CDR3 size: 14 residues. Here the CDR3 reads CASSDPGQTDTQYF. CDR3 coding DNA: TGTGCCAGCAGTGACCCCGGGCAGACAGATACGCAGTATTTT.

The gene calls are TRBV11-2 and TRBJ1-1; D is unclear. Germline V lookup: CDR1 SGHAT, CDR2 FQNNGV. This CDR3 has 13 amino acids. The V and J ends lost 1 base and 1 base respectively, with 4 bases between them. The CDR3 reads CASSLVENTEAFF. The CDR3 DNA is TGTGCCAGCAGCTTAGTGGAGAACACTGAAGCTTTCTTT.

This clonotype was counted a few times. The gene calls are TRBV12-3 or TRBV12-4 and TRBJ2-3, with 8 bases that match TRBD2. Trimming cost V 8 bases and J 2 bases; bases outside gene matches: 12. This CDR3 has 16 amino acids. CDR3 bases: TGTGCCAGCTCCTCAGTCGGGGGGGCTGTCACAGATACGCAGTATTTT. Amino acids: CASSSVGGAVTDTQYF.

This clonotype turned up a few times. The V call is TRBV11-2, the J call TRBJ2-5, with a tentative D call TRBD1 (5 bases). Trimming removed 2 bases from V and 3 bases from J, with 13 bases in between. Germline CDR1 is SGHAT and CDR2 is FQNNGV. The CDR3 contains 15 residues. The CDR3 loop reads CASSLIRQYEETQYF. In DNA form, the CDR3 reads TGTGCCAGCAGCTTAATTAGACAGTACGAAGAGACCCAGTACTTC. The complete variable domain, with remaining parts taken from reference TRBV11-2 and TRBJ2-5, reads EAGVAQSPRYKIIEKRQSVAFWCNPISGHATLYWYQQILGQGPKLLIQFQNNGVVDDSQLPKDRFSAERLKGVDSTLKIQPAKLEDSAVYLCASSLIRQYEETQYFGPGTRLLVL.

This clonotype has at least ten counts. The genes are TRBV27 and TRBJ1-5; possibly TRBD1 for D (6 bases). The V end was cut by 5 bases, the J end by 6 bases, with 17 bases between. Per germline, CDR1 MNHEY and CDR2 SMNVEV (reference sequence). CDR3 length equals 15 residues. CDR3 residues: CASSPGRGGRQPQHF. CDR3 DNA sequence: TGTGCCAGCAGTCCCGGGAGAGGGGGGCGTCAGCCCCAGCATTTT.

This clonotype came up many times. Here the CDR3 DNA reads TGCGCCAGCTACTGGCAGGGGGTTACAGATACGCAGTATTTT. This sequence encodes CASYWQGVTDTQYF. V and J are TRBV5-1 and TRBJ2-3; 7 bases map to TRBD1. The V gene's germline CDR1 is SGHRS and CDR2 YFSETQ. Unmatched junction bases numbered 8, after V lost 7 bases and J lost 3 bases. This CDR3 has 14 residues. The full variable domain, in which reference TRBV5-1 and TRBJ2-3 provide the parts outside the CDR3, is KAGVTQTPRYLIKTRGQQVTLSCSPISGHRSVSWYQQTPGQGLQFLFEYFSETQRNKGNFPGRFSGRQFSNSRSEMNVSTLELGDSALYLCASYWQGVTDTQYFGPGTRLTVL.

Many counts were recorded for this clonotype. The J gene is TRBJ1-1, the V gene TRBV5-5; D gene uncertain. The CDR3 contains 12 residues. Germline V lookup: CDR1 SGHKS, CDR2 YYEKEE (reference sequence). V was shortened by 1 base and J by 3 bases, with 4 bases between the two germline ends. The CDR3 DNA sequence: TGTGCCAGCAGCTTGTCGTACACTGAAGCTTTCTTT. Translation: CASSLSYTEAFF.

The chain links TRBV11-1 to TRBJ2-2; weak D call: TRBD1 (5 bases). Germline V CDR1 and CDR2: SGHAT, FQDESV (reference sequence). The V end was cut by 10 bases, the J end by 6 bases, with 24 bases between. The CDR3 sequence is 16 residues long. For the CDR3, the DNA is TGTGCCATACATCGTATGACCAGGGCAGGCTCCGGGGAGCTGTTTTTT. This translates into CAIHRMTRAGSGELFF. The variable domain in full, with the rest retrieved from reference TRBV11-1 and TRBJ2-2, is EAEVAQSPRYKITEKSQAVAFWCDPISGHATLYWYRQILGQGPELLVQFQDESVVDDSQLPKDRFSAERLKGVDSTLKIQPAELGDSAMYLCAIHRMTRAGSGELFFGEGSRLTVL.